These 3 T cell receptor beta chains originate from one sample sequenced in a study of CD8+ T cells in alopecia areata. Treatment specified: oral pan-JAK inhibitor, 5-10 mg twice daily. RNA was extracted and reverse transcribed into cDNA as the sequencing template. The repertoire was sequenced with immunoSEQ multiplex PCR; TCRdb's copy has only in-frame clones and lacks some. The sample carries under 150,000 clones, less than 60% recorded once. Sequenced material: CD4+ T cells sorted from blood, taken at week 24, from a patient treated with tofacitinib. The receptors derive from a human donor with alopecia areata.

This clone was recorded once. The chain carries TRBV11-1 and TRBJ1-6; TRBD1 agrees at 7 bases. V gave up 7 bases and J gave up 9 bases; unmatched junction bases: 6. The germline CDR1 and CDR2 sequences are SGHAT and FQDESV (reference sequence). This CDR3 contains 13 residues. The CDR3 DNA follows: TGTGCCAGCACTGGGACAGTTCGTTCACCCCTCCACTTT. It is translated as CASTGTVRSPLHF.

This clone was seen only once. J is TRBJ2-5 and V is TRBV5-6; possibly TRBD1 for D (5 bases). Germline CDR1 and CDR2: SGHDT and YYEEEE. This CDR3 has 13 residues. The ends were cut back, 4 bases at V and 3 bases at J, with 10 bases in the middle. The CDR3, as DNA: TGTGCCAGCAGCCTTGACAGAGAAGAGACCCAGTACTTC. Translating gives CASSLDREETQYF.

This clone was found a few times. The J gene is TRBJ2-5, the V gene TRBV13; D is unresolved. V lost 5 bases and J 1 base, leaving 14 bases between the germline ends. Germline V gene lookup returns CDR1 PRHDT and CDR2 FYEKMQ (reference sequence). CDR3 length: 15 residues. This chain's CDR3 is CASSRSTGFQETQYF. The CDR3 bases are TGTGCCAGCAGCCGGAGCACGGGTTTCCAAGAGACCCAGTACTTC.